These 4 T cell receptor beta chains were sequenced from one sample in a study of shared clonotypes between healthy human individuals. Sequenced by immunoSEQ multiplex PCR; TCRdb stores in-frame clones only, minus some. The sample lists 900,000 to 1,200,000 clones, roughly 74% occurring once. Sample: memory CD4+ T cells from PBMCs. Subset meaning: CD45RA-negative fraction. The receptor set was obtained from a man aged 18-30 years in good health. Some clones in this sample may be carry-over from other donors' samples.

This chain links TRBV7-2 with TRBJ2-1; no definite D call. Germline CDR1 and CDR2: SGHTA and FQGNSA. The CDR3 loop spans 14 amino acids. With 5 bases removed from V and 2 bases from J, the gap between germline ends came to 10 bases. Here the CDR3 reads CASSRPGTYNEQFF. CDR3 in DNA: TGTGCCAGCAGCCGACCAGGAACCTACAATGAGCAGTTCTTC.

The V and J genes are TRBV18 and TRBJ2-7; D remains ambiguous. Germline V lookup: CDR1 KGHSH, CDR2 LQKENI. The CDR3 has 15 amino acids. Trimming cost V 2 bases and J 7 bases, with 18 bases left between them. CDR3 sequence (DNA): TGTGCCAGCTCACCAGATCGACCTAGAGCCCTAGAGCAGTACTTC. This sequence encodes CASSPDRPRALEQYF.

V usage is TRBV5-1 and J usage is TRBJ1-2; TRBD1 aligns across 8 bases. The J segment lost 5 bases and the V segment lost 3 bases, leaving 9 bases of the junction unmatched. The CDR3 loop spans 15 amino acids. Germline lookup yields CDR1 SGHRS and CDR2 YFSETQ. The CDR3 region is CASSSRQGMWYGYTF. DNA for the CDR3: TGCGCCAGCAGCTCCCGACAGGGGATGTGGTATGGCTACACCTTC. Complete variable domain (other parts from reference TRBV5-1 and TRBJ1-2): KAGVTQTPRYLIKTRGQQVTLSCSPISGHRSVSWYQQTPGQGLQFLFEYFSETQRNKGNFPGRFSGRQFSNSRSEMNVSTLELGDSALYLCASSSRQGMWYGYTFGSGTRLTVV.

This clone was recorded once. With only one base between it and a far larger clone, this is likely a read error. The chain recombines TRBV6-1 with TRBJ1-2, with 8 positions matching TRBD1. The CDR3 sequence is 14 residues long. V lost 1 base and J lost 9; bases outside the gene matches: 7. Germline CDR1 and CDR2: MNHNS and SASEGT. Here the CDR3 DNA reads TGTGCCAGCAGTGAAGGGGAGACAGGGGCGAGCTACACCTTC. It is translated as CASSEGETGASYTF.